The following is a T cell receptor beta chain sequence with its context. As yet, its antigen is unknown. This record belongs to a study of cytomegalovirus exposure and HLA in healthy donors. Overall study findings and caveats: Available immune exposure information was restricted to CMV serostatus only. The study designated 150 or so TCR beta chains cytomegalovirus-associated. Analysis performed later found 16,951 TCR beta sequences associated with HLA alleles at 0.05 false discovery rate.

The PCR ran on 60 Vbeta and 13 Jbeta primers. Here immunoSEQ multiplex PCR was the method, and the copy in TCRdb shows in-frame clones only, minus some. Of around 110,000 clones listed, 71% are singletons. CDR3 length: 13 residues. V gave up 0 bases and J gave up 8 bases; unmatched junction bases: 1. From germline, CDR1 is LNHNV and CDR2 YYDKDF (reference sequence). The chain combines TRBV15 with TRBJ1-2; 9 positions match TRBD1. This clonotype was sampled from a female donor in good health and CMV-seronegative. The specimen was PBMCs. The CDR3: CATSRDGTGGYTF. In nucleotides, the CDR3 is TGTGCCACCAGCAGAGATGGGACAGGGGGCTACACCTTC.